The 22 T cell receptor beta chains presented below share a single source sample, sequenced in a study of T cell responses to AZD1222 COVID-19 vaccine. Repertoires were generated with immunoSEQ multiplex PCR, while TCRdb's copy carries only in-frame clones and drops some. The sample has around 150,000 clones, around 90% seen once. Sequences were derived from peripheral blood, sampled 28 days after the second AZD1222 dose. The source is an adult who received the AZD1222 COVID-19 vaccine.

CDR3: CASSLGVHEQYF. CDR3 in DNA: TGTGCCAGCAGCTTAGGGGTTCACGAGCAGTACTTC. The chain has TRBV7-2 and TRBJ2-7; D is ambiguous. CDR3 length: 12 amino acids. Germline CDR1 SGHTA, CDR2 FQGNSA. V lost 1 base to trimming and J lost 5 bases, with 6 bases between them.

V and J are TRBV6-5 and TRBJ1-1; D is possibly TRBD1 (5 bases). Germline-derived CDR1 and CDR2 are MNHEY and SVGAGI. Trimming left V 5 bases short and J 3 bases short, with 10 bases between. This CDR3 has 13 amino acids. CDR3 amino acids: CASSMRGDTEAFF. CDR3 in DNA: TGTGCCAGCAGTATGCGAGGGGACACTGAAGCTTTCTTT.

This clone occurred once. The chain employs TRBV2 and TRBJ1-3, with 8 bases that match TRBD1. The length of the CDR3 is 15 residues. The germline gives CDR1 SNHLY, CDR2 FYNNEI. V trimming: 6 bases; J trimming: 2 bases; junction bases outside the gene matches: 6. The CDR3 region is CASRGQGRTGNTIYF. The CDR3 bases are TGTGCCAGCAGAGGACAGGGAAGGACTGGAAACACCATATATTTT.

V is TRBV27 and J is TRBJ2-2; TRBD2 aligns across 8 bases. Germline CDR1 reads MNHEY; CDR2 reads SMNVEV (reference sequence). This CDR3 has 17 residues. With 3 bases clipped from V and 1 base from J, the junction kept 7 bases outside the gene matches. The CDR3 loop is CASSFGAGGRNTGELFF. In nucleotides, the CDR3 is TGTGCCAGCAGTTTTGGTGCGGGAGGCAGGAACACCGGGGAGCTGTTTTTT.

The chain links TRBV4-3 to TRBJ1-2; no firm D call. Germline CDR1 and CDR2: LGHNA and YSLEER. The CDR3 is 18 residues long. V shed 0 bases and J shed 0 bases, with 17 bases lying between them. The CDR3: CASSQDFQATFTNYGYTF. The CDR3 nucleotides are TGCGCCAGCAGCCAAGATTTCCAGGCGACATTCACTAACTATGGCTACACCTTC.

The V gene is TRBV7-9, the J gene TRBJ2-7; 8 positions match TRBD1. The CDR3 has 14 amino acids. CDR1 is SEHNR, CDR2 FQNEAQ, per germline (reference sequence). Losses at the gene ends were 0 bases for V and 9 bases for J; bases not matched to a gene: 7. The CDR3 loop is CASSLAGQDGGQYF. CDR3 sequence (DNA): TGTGCCAGCAGCTTAGCGGGACAGGATGGGGGGCAGTACTTC. Together with reference TRBV7-9 and TRBJ2-7, the CDR3 gives the full variable domain: DTGVSQNPRHKITKRGQNVTFRCDPISEHNRLYWYRQTLGQGPEFLTYFQNEAQLEKSRLLSDRFSAERPKGSFSTLEIQRTEQGDSAMYLCASSLAGQDGGQYFGPGTRLTVT.

This chain connects TRBV4-2 to TRBJ2-5; D is perhaps TRBD1 (5 bases). CDR1 is LGHNA and CDR2 is YNFKEQ in the germline V gene. V lost 1 base and J 5 bases, leaving 14 bases between the germline ends. This CDR3 spans 15 amino acids. The CDR3, as DNA: TGTGCCAGCAGCCAAGCGGATTCCCAGGGCGAGACCCAGTACTTC. It is translated as CASSQADSQGETQYF.

The chain employs TRBV7-9 and TRBJ2-7; 9 positions match TRBD2. There are 14 residues in the CDR3. V dropped 5 bases and J dropped 4; count of bases not matched to a gene: 6. Germline CDR1 and CDR2: SEHNR and FQNEAQ (reference sequence). The CDR3 here is CASSPRAGGYEQYF. For the CDR3, the DNA is TGTGCCAGCAGCCCCCGGGCGGGAGGGTACGAGCAGTACTTC.

CDR3 amino acids: CASRSGQGPNYGYTF. Written as DNA, the CDR3 is TGTGCCAGCCGTTCGGGACAGGGACCTAACTATGGCTACACCTTC. This chain links TRBV7-9 with TRBJ1-2; 9 nucleotides agree with TRBD1. Germline assignment: CDR1 SEHNR and CDR2 FQNEAQ (reference sequence). This CDR3 contains 15 residues. Trimming cost V 8 bases and J 0 bases; bases outside gene matches: 7.

The chain couples TRBV24-1 to TRBJ1-3, with D hard to call. The length of the CDR3 is 14 residues. The V and J ends lost 4 bases and 3 bases respectively, with 9 bases between them. Germline values: CDR1 KGHDR, CDR2 SFDVKD. CDR3 sequence (DNA): TGTGCCACCAGTGACCCCAGGCTTGGAAACACCATATATTTT. The encoded protein is CATSDPRLGNTIYF.

This chain uses TRBV5-1 with TRBJ2-2; D may be TRBD1 (6 bases). There are 15 residues in the CDR3. CDR1 SGHRS and CDR2 YFSETQ come from the germline V gene. With 4 bases removed from V and 3 bases from J, the gap between germline ends came to 13 bases. The CDR3 DNA follows: TGCGCCAGCAGCCCCGACAGGAGTGACACCGGGGAGCTGTTTTTT. Translated: CASSPDRSDTGELFF.

The chain combines TRBV7-9 with TRBJ1-2, with D perhaps matching TRBD1 (6 bases). The V gene's germline CDR1 is SEHNR and CDR2 FQNEAQ (reference sequence). CDR3 size: 15 residues. Trimming cost V 4 bases and J 1 base, with 13 bases left between them. The chain's CDR3 is CASSYSYRDNYGYTF. DNA for the CDR3: TGTGCCAGCAGCTATTCGTACAGGGATAACTATGGCTACACCTTC.

The chain employs TRBV5-1 and TRBJ2-3, with 8 nucleotides matching TRBD2. The length of the CDR3 is 15 residues. In germline, CDR1 is SGHRS, CDR2 YFSETQ. V trimming: 5 bases; J trimming: 6 bases; junction bases outside the gene matches: 11. CDR3 residues: CASRTSGGPRDTQYF. The CDR3 DNA sequence: TGCGCCAGCAGGACGAGCGGGGGCCCGAGGGATACGCAGTATTTT.

This sequence joins TRBV6-5 and TRBJ1-2; possibly TRBD1 for D (5 bases). The CDR3 is 12 amino acids. Trimming stripped 8 bases from V and 4 bases from J, with 11 bases between. Germline V gene lookup returns CDR1 MNHEY and CDR2 SVGAGI. The CDR3: CASSLDSYGYTF. CDR3 in DNA: TGTGCCAGCTCATTAGACAGCTATGGCTACACCTTC.

The V and J genes are TRBV28 and TRBJ1-2; D is undetermined. Trimming left V 2 bases short and J 5 bases short, with 6 bases between. CDR1 MDHEN and CDR2 SYDVKM come from the germline V gene. This CDR3 has 12 residues. CDR3 nucleotides: TGTGCCAGCAGTTTACCCAGATATGGCTACACCTTC. Amino acids: CASSLPRYGYTF.

V is TRBV29-1 and J is TRBJ1-5; D unclear. This CDR3 contains 13 residues. Germline values: CDR1 SQVTM, CDR2 ANQGSEA. Deletions cut 6 bases from V and 8 bases from J, with 17 bases between. DNA for the CDR3: TGCAGCGTCGCAGAGGGTTTAAGGGAGCCCCAGCATTTT. This gives the protein CSVAEGLREPQHF.

The chain recombines TRBV28 with TRBJ1-1; a possible D gene is TRBD1 (5 bases). CDR1 is MDHEN, CDR2 SYDVKM, per germline. This CDR3 is 11 amino acids long. The V end lost 10 bases, the J end lost 1 base, and 7 bases lay between the germline ends. The CDR3 DNA follows: TGTGCCACGCAGGGGAACACTGAAGCTTTCTTT. Encoded protein: CATQGNTEAFF.

This chain connects TRBV14 to TRBJ1-2; the D is unclear. CDR3 length: 12 residues. V dropped 8 bases and J dropped 5 bases, with 12 bases sitting between them. Germline V lookup: CDR1 SGHDN, CDR2 FVKESK. The CDR3 DNA follows: TGTGCCAGCGGAGCAGGACCTTATGGCTACACCTTC. Translation gives CASGAGPYGYTF.

This rearrangement joins TRBV29-1 to TRBJ2-2; possibly TRBD1 for D (5 bases). The CDR3 contains 14 residues. The ends were cut back, 3 bases at V and 1 base at J, with 9 bases in the middle. CDR1 and CDR2 (germline): SQVTM, ANQGSEA. The CDR3 DNA is TGCAGCGTTGAGGCCCAGGGGAACACCGGGGAGCTGTTTTTT. Translating gives CSVEAQGNTGELFF.

V and J are TRBV24-1 and TRBJ1-1; TRBD1 agrees at 11 bases. The CDR3 consists of 16 residues. Unmatched junction bases numbered 15, after V lost 8 bases and J lost 8 bases. Germline CDR1 reads KGHDR; CDR2 reads SFDVKD. CDR3 DNA sequence: TGTGCCACCACCCCCACCGGGACAGGGGGGTTGGAGGAAGCTTTCTTT. Encoded protein: CATTPTGTGGLEEAFF.

V usage is TRBV6-6 and J usage is TRBJ1-5; D gene ambiguous. This CDR3 comprises 14 residues. Germline V gene data show CDR1 as MNHNY and CDR2 as SVGAGI (reference sequence). Trimming stripped 6 bases from V and 4 bases from J, with 13 bases between. The CDR3 nucleotides read TGTGCCAGCAGCTCCACGGACGGAAATCAGCCCCAGCATTTT. It yields the protein CASSSTDGNQPQHF.

The chain has TRBV7-8 and TRBJ1-6; TRBD1 might be the D (6 bases). The CDR3 loop spans 14 amino acids. Germline CDR1 and CDR2: SGHVS and FQNEAQ. Trimming removed 0 bases at V and 7 bases at J, with 7 bases between. CDR3 in amino acids: CASSLAGQNSPLHF. The CDR3 bases are TGTGCCAGCAGCTTAGCTGGACAGAATTCACCCCTCCACTTT.